These 3 T cell receptor beta chains share one sample of origin, sequenced in a study of blood T cell repertoires in COVID-19 (dated by TCRdb to 2018 to 2021). The method was the immunoSEQ multiplex PCR assay. The source is immuneACCESS, and TCRdb retained only in-frame sequences with V and J called. Part of the clones is not carried over; for the studies checked, unresolved V genes explain less than half of this, and the remainder is unexplained. The sample yields about 300,000 clones; 88% were counted once. Jointly, the top ten make up roughly 1.7% of the sample. Sample: peripheral blood. Receptor source: a woman under 40 with COVID-19, enrolled during active disease.

For this clone: Other DNA sequences in this specimen translate into the identical CDR3. The chain couples TRBV6-5 to TRBJ1-3; no reliable D call. The CDR3 extends over 13 amino acids. The germline V gene has CDR1 MNHEY and CDR2 SVGAGI. V lost 6 bases, J lost 0 bases, and 6 bases lay in between. The CDR3 DNA is TGTGCCAGCAGCCGCAGCTCTGGAAACACCATATATTTT. Amino acids: CASSRSSGNTIYF.

This clone was counted once. V usage is TRBV11-2 and J usage is TRBJ1-1; the match to TRBD1 covers 9 bases. V trimming: 2 bases; J trimming: 4 bases; junction bases outside the gene matches: 14. The CDR3 is 18 residues long. Germline loops: CDR1 SGHAT, CDR2 FQNNGV. CDR3 in amino acids: CASSLNSGTGRFVTEAFF. CDR3 bases: TGTGCCAGCAGCTTAAACTCCGGGACAGGGCGTTTTGTCACTGAAGCTTTCTTT.

The genes are TRBV28 and TRBJ2-5, with D perhaps matching TRBD2 (5 bases). Germline loops: CDR1 MDHEN, CDR2 SYDVKM. The V end was cut by 2 bases, the J end by 7 bases, with 14 bases between. The CDR3 extends over 14 amino acids. CDR3 bases: TGTGCCAGCAGTTTAGGGCGCGGGCCGGGGACCCAGTACTTC. Translation gives CASSLGRGPGTQYF.